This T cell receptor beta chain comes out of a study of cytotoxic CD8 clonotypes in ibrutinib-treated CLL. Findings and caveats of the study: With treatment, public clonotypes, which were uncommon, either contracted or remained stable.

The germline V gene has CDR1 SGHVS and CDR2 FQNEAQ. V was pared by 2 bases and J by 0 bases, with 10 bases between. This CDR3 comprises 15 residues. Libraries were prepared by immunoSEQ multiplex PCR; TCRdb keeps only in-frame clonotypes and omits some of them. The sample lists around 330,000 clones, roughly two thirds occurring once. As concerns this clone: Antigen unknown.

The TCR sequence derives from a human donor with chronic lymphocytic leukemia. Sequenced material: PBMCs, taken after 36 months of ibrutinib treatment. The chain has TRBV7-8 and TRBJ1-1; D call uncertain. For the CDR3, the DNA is TGTGCCAGCAGCTTAAGGTCCCAGGTGAACACTGAAGCTTTCTTT. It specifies CASSLRSQVNTEAFF.